A selection of T cell receptor beta chains follows, all from one sample in a study of T cells in Graves' hyperthyroidism and ophthalmopathy. TCRdb passed the multiplex PCR reads through MiXCR, listing each CDR3 protein once. The sample records about 620,000 distinct CDR3 sequences, around 15% being singletons. The sequenced material came from blood. The receptors were gathered from a woman between 25 and 40 years old with Graves' hyperthyroidism. Both conserved end residues are part of each CDR3. D genes are given only for firm matches. Only part of the rows carry a size: once, few, many, or a class if the clone is expanded.

V gene,clone size,D gene,J gene,CDR3 protein,CDR3 DNA
TRBV9,NA,NA,TRBJ2-7,CASSPRRSGALYEQYF,TGTGCCAGCAGCCCGAGGAGATCAGGGGCCCTCTACGAGCAGTACTTC
TRBV20-1,few,NA,TRBJ1-5,CSARDPRKGQPQHF,TGCAGTGCTAGAGATCCGAGGAAGGGGCAGCCCCAGCATTTT
TRBV7-9,many,TRBD2,TRBJ2-3,CASRRRSSGKDTQYF,TGTGCCAGCAGAAGACGGTCTAGCGGGAAAGATACGCAGTATTTT
TRBV12-3/TRBV12-4,many,NA,TRBJ1-2,CASSLAPGRESGYGYTF,TGTGCCAGCAGTTTGGCCCCGGGCAGGGAGAGTGGCTATGGCTACACCTTC
TRBV2,many,TRBD2,TRBJ2-5,CASSPLAGGPGRETQYF,TGTGCCAGCAGCCCTCTAGCGGGAGGGCCGGGGCGAGAGACCCAGTACTTC
TRBV11-3,many,TRBD2,TRBJ2-7,CASSSGGRAHEQYF,TGTGCCAGCAGCTCCGGCGGGAGGGCCCACGAGCAGTACTTC
TRBV4-2,NA,TRBD2,TRBJ2-3,CASSRDGTASGRDTQYF,TGTGCCAGCAGCCGAGATGGTACGGCTAGCGGGAGGGATACGCAGTATTTT
TRBV7-9,many,NA,TRBJ2-3,CASSLDRIADTQYF,TGTGCCAGCAGCTTAGATCGGATCGCAGATACGCAGTATTTT
TRBV6-1,many,TRBD1,TRBJ1-1,CASTSITRRGRGTEAFF,TGTGCCAGCACTTCCATAACCCGCAGGGGGCGGGGGACTGAAGCTTTCTTT
TRBV2,many,TRBD2,TRBJ2-3,CASSETAGTQYF,TGTGCCAGCAGTGAAACAGCGGGAACGCAGTATTTT
TRBV18,many,NA,TRBJ2-5,CASSPPVGNQETQYF,TGTGCCAGCTCACCACCGGTAGGGAACCAAGAGACCCAGTACTTC
TRBV19,few,NA,TRBJ2-2,CASSIAGVRGHANTGELFF,TGTGCCAGTAGTATAGCAGGTGTACGGGGACACGCAAACACCGGGGAGCTGTTTTTT
TRBV6-2/TRBV6-3,few,NA,TRBJ1-2,CASSYQGPNYGYTF,TGTGCCAGCAGTTACCAGGGGCCTAACTATGGCTACACCTTC
TRBV9,few,TRBD1,TRBJ2-3,CASSIEQGLDTQYF,TGTGCCAGCAGCATAGAACAGGGGCTCGATACGCAGTATTTT
TRBV24-1,NA,TRBD1,TRBJ2-7,CATSDFGQGDEQYF,TGTGCCACCAGTGATTTCGGACAGGGGGACGAGCAGTACTTC
TRBV30,few,NA,TRBJ1-2,CAWSRGQSHYTF,TGTGCCTGGAGTCGAGGACAGTCTCACTACACCTTC
TRBV5-1,many,NA,TRBJ2-7,CASSLQGGDYEQYF,TGCGCCAGCAGCTTGCAGGGGGGAGACTACGAGCAGTACTTC
TRBV4-1,few,NA,TRBJ2-7,CTSSHQGPSSFEQYF,TGCACCAGCAGCCACCAGGGCCCTTCCTCCTTCGAGCAGTACTTC
TRBV10-3,few,TRBD1,TRBJ2-7,CATGQGVYEQYF,TGTGCCACCGGACAGGGAGTCTACGAGCAGTACTTC
TRBV4-2,NA,NA,TRBJ1-2,CASSQEGIYGYTF,TGTGCCAGCAGCCAAGAAGGGATCTATGGCTACACCTTC
TRBV18,NA,NA,TRBJ1-1,CASSSKGNTEAFF,TGTGCCAGCTCATCGAAAGGGAACACTGAAGCTTTCTTT
TRBV20-1,NA,NA,TRBJ2-7,CSARVGALSYEQYF,TGCAGTGCTAGAGTGGGGGCACTCTCCTACGAGCAGTACTTC
TRBV3-1,many,NA,TRBJ1-4,CASSHRSYNEKLFF,TGTGCCAGCAGCCACCGCAGTTATAATGAAAAACTGTTTTTT
TRBV29-1,many,TRBD1,TRBJ1-1,CSVEDGQVNTEAFF,TGCAGCGTAGAAGACGGACAGGTGAACACTGAAGCTTTCTTT
TRBV2,many,NA,TRBJ2-1,CASSERYEQFF,TGTGCCAGCAGTGAACGGTATGAGCAGTTCTTC
TRBV7-9,many,NA,TRBJ2-3,CASSFRVSTDTQYF,TGTGCCAGCAGCTTCAGGGTTAGCACAGATACGCAGTATTTT
TRBV5-4,few,NA,TRBJ2-2,CASSLSPAGDNTGELFF,TGTGCCAGCAGCTTGTCCCCGGCAGGGGACAACACCGGGGAGCTGTTTTTT
TRBV28,many,TRBD2,TRBJ2-3,CASSLYPSLAGVLADTQYF,TGTGCCAGCAGTTTATACCCCTCACTAGCGGGAGTGTTAGCAGATACGCAGTATTTT
TRBV27,few,TRBD1,TRBJ2-7,CASSLMGQGAEEQHF,TGTGCCAGCAGTTTGATGGGACAGGGGGCTGAAGAGCAGCACTTC
TRBV19,NA,TRBD1,TRBJ1-1,CASRQGGMNTEAFF,TGTGCCAGCCGACAGGGAGGGATGAACACTGAAGCTTTCTTT
TRBV6-1,NA,TRBD2,TRBJ2-2,CASGGSGTSGRKTGELFF,TGTGCCAGCGGAGGCAGTGGGACTAGCGGGAGGAAAACCGGGGAGCTGTTTTTT
TRBV20-1,few,NA,TRBJ1-5,CSARRTDQPQHF,TGCAGTGCTAGAAGAACAGATCAGCCCCAGCATTTT
TRBV25-1,NA,TRBD2,TRBJ2-2,CASSWAPGGLAGELFF,TGTGCCAGCAGTTGGGCCCCGGGAGGTTTGGCCGGGGAGCTGTTTTTT
TRBV4-1,NA,NA,TRBJ2-1,CASSRSGSEQFF,TGCGCCAGCAGCCGGTCGGGGTCCGAGCAGTTCTTC
TRBV30,NA,TRBD1,TRBJ1-1,CAFWDRFTEAFF,TGTGCTTTCTGGGACAGGTTCACTGAAGCTTTCTTT
TRBV12-3/TRBV12-4,NA,TRBD2,TRBJ2-7,CASSGLQPGGLGEQYF,TGTGCCAGCAGTGGCCTACAGCCGGGAGGGCTGGGGGAGCAGTACTTC
TRBV6-1,few,NA,TRBJ2-1,CASTPAKSSYNEQFF,TGTGCCAGCACCCCAGCCAAGAGCTCCTACAATGAGCAGTTCTTC
TRBV19,NA,TRBD1,TRBJ2-2,CASSTGQSTGELFF,TGTGCCAGTAGTACGGGACAGAGCACCGGGGAGCTGTTTTTT
TRBV24-1,NA,NA,TRBJ2-3,CATSDNRGGDTQYF,TGTGCCACCAGTGATAACAGGGGGGGAGATACGCAGTATTTT
TRBV25-1,few,TRBD1,TRBJ2-5,CASSDRGPGETQYF,TGTGCCAGCAGTGACAGGGGGCCGGGGGAGACCCAGTACTTC
TRBV19,NA,TRBD2,TRBJ2-1,CASKTSGTREQFF,TGTGCCAGTAAGACTAGCGGGACCCGGGAGCAGTTCTTC
TRBV11-2,many,NA,TRBJ2-2,CASSPSENTGELFF,TGTGCCAGCAGCCCTAGCGAGAACACCGGGGAGCTGTTTTTT